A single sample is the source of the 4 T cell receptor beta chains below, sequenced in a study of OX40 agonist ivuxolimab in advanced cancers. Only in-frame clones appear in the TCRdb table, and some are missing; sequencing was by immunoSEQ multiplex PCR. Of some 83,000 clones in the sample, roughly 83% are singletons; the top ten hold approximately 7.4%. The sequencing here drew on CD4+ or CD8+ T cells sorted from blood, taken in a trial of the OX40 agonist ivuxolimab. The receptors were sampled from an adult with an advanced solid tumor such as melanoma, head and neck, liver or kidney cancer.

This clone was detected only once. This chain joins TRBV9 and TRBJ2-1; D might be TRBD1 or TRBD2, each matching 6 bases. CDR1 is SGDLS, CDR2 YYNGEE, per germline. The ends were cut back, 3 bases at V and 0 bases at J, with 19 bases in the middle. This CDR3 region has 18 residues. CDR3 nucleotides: TGTGCCAGCAGCGGGGGGGCCGGGCGGCACAGCTCCTACAATGAGCAGTTCTTC. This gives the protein CASSGGAGRHSSYNEQFF.

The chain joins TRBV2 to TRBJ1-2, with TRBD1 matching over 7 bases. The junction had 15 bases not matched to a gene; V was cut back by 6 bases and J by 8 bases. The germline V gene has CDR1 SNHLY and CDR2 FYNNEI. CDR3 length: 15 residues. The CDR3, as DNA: TGTGCCAGCAGGAGTAACAGGGGAAGTGTACGGGGCTACACCTTC. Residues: CASRSNRGSVRGYTF.

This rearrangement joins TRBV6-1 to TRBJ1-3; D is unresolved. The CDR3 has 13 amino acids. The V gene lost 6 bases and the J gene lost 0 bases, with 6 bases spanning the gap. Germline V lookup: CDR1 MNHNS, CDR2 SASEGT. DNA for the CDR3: TGTGCCAGCAGGGGGAGCTCTGGAAACACCATATATTTT. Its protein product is CASRGSSGNTIYF.

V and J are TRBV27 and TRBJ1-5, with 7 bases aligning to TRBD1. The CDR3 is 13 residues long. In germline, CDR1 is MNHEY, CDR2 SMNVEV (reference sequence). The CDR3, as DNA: TGTGGGACAGGACAATACGCACATCAGCCCCAGCATTTT. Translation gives CGTGQYAHQPQHF.